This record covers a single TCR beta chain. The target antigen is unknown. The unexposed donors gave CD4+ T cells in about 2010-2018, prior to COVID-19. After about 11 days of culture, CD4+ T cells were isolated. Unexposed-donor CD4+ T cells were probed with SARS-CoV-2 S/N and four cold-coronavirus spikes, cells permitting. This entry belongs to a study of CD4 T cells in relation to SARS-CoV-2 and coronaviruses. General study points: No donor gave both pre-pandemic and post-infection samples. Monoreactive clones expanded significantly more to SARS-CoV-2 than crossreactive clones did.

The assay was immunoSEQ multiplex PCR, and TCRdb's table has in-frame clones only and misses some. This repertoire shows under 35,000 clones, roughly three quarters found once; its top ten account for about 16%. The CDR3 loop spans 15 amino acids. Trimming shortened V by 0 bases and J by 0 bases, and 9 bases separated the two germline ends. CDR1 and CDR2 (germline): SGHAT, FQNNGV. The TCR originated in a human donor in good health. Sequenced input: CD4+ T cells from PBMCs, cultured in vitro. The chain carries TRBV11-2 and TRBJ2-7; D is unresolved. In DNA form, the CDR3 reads TGTGCCAGCAGCTTAGAGCCTCAGAGCTCCTACGAGCAGTACTTC. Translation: CASSLEPQSSYEQYF. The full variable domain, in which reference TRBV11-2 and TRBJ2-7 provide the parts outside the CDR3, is EAGVAQSPRYKIIEKRQSVAFWCNPISGHATLYWYQQILGQGPKLLIQFQNNGVVDDSQLPKDRFSAERLKGVDSTLKIQPAKLEDSAVYLCASSLEPQSSYEQYFGPGTRLTVT.